Following are 27 T cell receptor beta chains from one sample sequenced in a study of T cell repertoires in cytomegalovirus infection. One entry per CDR3 protein, called by TCRdb with MiXCR from the reads. The sample contains roughly 640,000 distinct CDR3 sequences, approximately 24% of which appear only once. Source material: CD8+ T cells from PBMCs. Receptors originate from a human donor in good health (CMV status not recorded). Some clones in this sample may be carry-over from other donors' samples.

The chain has TRBV28 and TRBJ1-1; D not resolved. The CDR3 has 12 amino acids. Germline loops: CDR1 MDHEN, CDR2 SYDVKM. The CDR3, as DNA: TGTGCTACCCGGGAGGCTAACACTGAAGCTTTCTTT. It codes for CATREANTEAFF.

This clonotype has only one observation. The chain recombines TRBV20-1 with TRBJ2-1, with 11 bases that match TRBD2. The V segment lost 6 bases and the J segment 10 bases; nucleotides outside the gene matches: 11. The CDR3 runs 14 residues. The germline V gene has CDR1 DFQATT and CDR2 SNEGSKA (reference sequence). CDR3 coding DNA: TGCAGTGCCAGCACTAGCGGGGGCTCATTCGAGCAGTTCTTC. Amino acids: CSASTSGGSFEQFF.

This clonotype came up many times. The chain employs TRBV4-2 and TRBJ2-2; D is undetermined. Trimming left V 0 bases short and J 10 bases short, with 3 bases between. The V gene's germline CDR1 is LGHNA and CDR2 YNFKEQ. The CDR3 sequence is 11 residues long. Here the CDR3 DNA reads TGTGCCAGCAGCCAAGATTTGGAGCTGTTTTTT. Protein sequence: CASSQDLELFF.

The V gene is TRBV29-1, the J gene TRBJ2-1, with D hard to call. Germline V gene lookup returns CDR1 SQVTM and CDR2 ANQGSEA. Deletions cut 6 bases from V and 10 bases from J, with 19 bases between. The CDR3 is 13 amino acids. The CDR3 DNA follows: TGCAGCGTGCTTGGCGAGTTCCCCGGGGAGCAGTTCTTC. Protein sequence: CSVLGEFPGEQFF.

The rearrangement uses TRBV4-3 and TRBJ2-2; D is perhaps TRBD2 (7 bases). Germline-derived CDR1 and CDR2 are LGHNA and YSLEER. The CDR3 totals 21 residues. The V end lost 3 bases, the J end lost 6 bases, and 32 bases lay between the germline ends. The DNA for the CDR3 is TGCGCCAGCAGCCATTATTCTACCCGGACGGTTCCCGGGGAGGGGGCCGGGGAGCTGTTTTTT. As protein: CASSHYSTRTVPGEGAGELFF.

In regard to this clonotype: With a much larger clone just one base away, this may be a read error. The chain carries TRBV2 and TRBJ2-5; D ambiguous. This CDR3 has 12 amino acids. V was trimmed by 6 bases and J by 4 bases, leaving 9 bases between them. Germline values: CDR1 SNHLY, CDR2 FYNNEI. The CDR3 nucleotides read TGTGCCAGCAGGGGATCCCCAGAGACCCAGTACTTC. The encoded protein is CASRGSPETQYF.

This clonotype was recorded many times. V usage is TRBV7-2 and J usage is TRBJ2-3; D ambiguous. V was shortened by 5 bases and J by 3 bases, with 18 bases between the two germline ends. This CDR3 is 16 amino acids long. Germline V gene data show CDR1 as SGHTA and CDR2 as FQGNSA. The CDR3 DNA sequence: TGTGCCAGCAGCCAACGCTCTTTCGGAAGAACAGATACGCAGTATTTT. Encoded protein: CASSQRSFGRTDTQYF.

This clonotype appeared many times. The chain recombines TRBV7-9 with TRBJ2-7; D is undetermined. Germline CDR1 and CDR2: SEHNR and FQNEAQ (reference sequence). CDR3 length: 12 amino acids. V lost 5 bases and J lost 0, with 5 bases in between. The CDR3 nucleotides are TGTGCCAGCAGCCAAGACTCCTACGAGCAGTACTTC. This gives the protein CASSQDSYEQYF.

The chain recombines TRBV6-5 with TRBJ1-1, with D possibly being TRBD1 (5 bases). V lost 9 bases to trimming and J lost 0 bases, with 11 bases between them. This CDR3 comprises 13 residues. Per germline, CDR1 MNHEY and CDR2 SVGAGI. DNA for the CDR3: TGTGCCAGTACCAGGGTCATGAACACTGAAGCTTTCTTT. It is translated as CASTRVMNTEAFF.

This clonotype was observed at least ten times. The genes are TRBV4-2 and TRBJ1-3; 7 bases line up with TRBD1. The V gene's germline CDR1 is LGHNA and CDR2 YNFKEQ. This CDR3 comprises 17 residues. The V gene end was trimmed by 4 bases and the J gene end by 2 bases; junction bases not matched to a gene: 11. CDR3 sequence reads: CASSRRGTERTGNTIYF. CDR3 sequence (DNA): TGTGCCAGCAGCCGACGGGGGACAGAGAGAACTGGAAACACCATATATTTT.

The chain links TRBV7-9 to TRBJ2-7, with D perhaps being TRBD1 or TRBD2 (5 bases each). The ends were cut back, 5 bases at V and 6 bases at J, with 14 bases in the middle. CDR1 SEHNR and CDR2 FQNEAQ come from the germline V gene (reference sequence). This CDR3 spans 13 amino acids. CDR3 DNA: TGTGCCAGCAGCCCGAGGGGAATGAGCGAGCAGTACGTC. It encodes CASSPRGMSEQYV.

This clonotype has only a few counts. DNA for the CDR3: TGTGCCAGCAGAAAACCTCCGGACCCAGGGCCGGGCACCGGGGAGCTGTTTTTT. This translates into CASRKPPDPGPGTGELFF. The chain employs TRBV6-2 or TRBV6-3 and TRBJ2-2, with D tentatively TRBD1 (5 bases). This CDR3 comprises 18 residues. The germline gives CDR1 MNHEY, CDR2 SVGEGT. The germline V and J ends were trimmed by 6 bases and 4 bases, with 24 bases remaining between them.

This clonotype appeared many times. This chain joins TRBV6-4 and TRBJ2-1; 12 bases map to TRBD2. The V and J ends lost 6 bases and 2 bases, in that order; junction bases with no gene match: 5. The CDR3 runs 16 residues. CDR1 is MRHNA and CDR2 is SNTAGT in the germline V gene. Here the CDR3 reads CASSRLAGDPYNEQFF. The CDR3 DNA reads TGTGCCAGCAGCCGACTAGCGGGGGACCCCTACAATGAGCAGTTCTTC.

Many counts were recorded for this clonotype. This chain links TRBV7-9 with TRBJ2-1; 11 bases are shared with TRBD2. V was pared by 5 bases and J by 2 bases, with 8 bases of the junction left unmatched. CDR3 length: 17 residues. Looked up from germline, CDR1 is SEHNR and CDR2 is FQNEAQ (reference sequence). The CDR3 DNA sequence: TGTGCCAGCAGCACCTCGACTAGCGGGGCAGCCTACAATGAGCAGTTCTTC. It encodes CASSTSTSGAAYNEQFF.

This clonotype was observed many times. V is TRBV7-9 and J is TRBJ1-6; D is ambiguous. The CDR3 covers 13 residues. Germline CDR1 is SEHNR and CDR2 is FQNEAQ (reference sequence). Deletions cut 5 bases from V and 14 bases from J, with 16 bases between. The CDR3 sequence is CASSLDPTGTLHF. The DNA of the CDR3 is TGTGCCAGCAGCCTCGACCCAACGGGGACCCTCCACTTT.

This sequence joins TRBV5-6 and TRBJ2-1; unclear D gene. Per the germline V gene, CDR1 is SGHDT and CDR2 is YYEEEE. The ends were cut back, 4 bases at V and 4 bases at J, with 6 bases in the middle. The CDR3 extends over 12 amino acids. The CDR3 region is CASSQVYNEQFF. The CDR3 DNA sequence: TGTGCCAGCAGCCAGGTGTACAATGAGCAGTTCTTC.

Concerning this clonotype: A read error may produce the germline difference seen at one junction end. J is TRBJ1-2 and V is TRBV12-3 or TRBV12-4; no reliable D call. There are 13 residues in the CDR3. DNA for the CDR3: TGTGCCAGCAGTTTACCGGGTAACTATGACTACACCTTC. This sequence encodes CASSLPGNYDYTF.

The table lists this clonotype with many counts. The chain combines TRBV28 with TRBJ2-3, with no clear D. Trimming pared 2 bases from V and 2 bases from J, leaving 11 bases between. The germline V gene encodes CDR1 MDHEN and CDR2 SYDVKM. This CDR3 region has 15 residues. CDR3: CASSLVYSLTDTQYF. The CDR3 nucleotides read TGTGCCAGCAGTTTAGTCTATAGCCTCACAGATACGCAGTATTTT.

This clonotype has a handful of counts. The chain recombines TRBV6-1 with TRBJ2-1; no clear D. CDR1 MNHNS and CDR2 SASEGT come from the germline V gene. CDR3 length: 14 amino acids. Trimming cost V 2 bases and J 10 bases, with 15 bases left between them. CDR3 protein: CASSELPDKPEQFF. In nucleotides, the CDR3 is TGTGCCAGCAGTGAACTTCCTGACAAACCCGAGCAGTTCTTC.

Details on this clonotype: Germline is not matched at one junction end, which may reflect a read error. The chain links TRBV5-1 to TRBJ2-3, with a weak D call TRBD1 (6 bases). Germline V lookup: CDR1 SGHRS, CDR2 YFSETQ. There are 16 residues in the CDR3. The CDR3 coding sequence is TGCGCCAGCAGCTTGGCCCGGACAGATAGCACAGATATGCAGTATTTT. Its translation is CASSLARTDSTDMQYF. The variable domain in full, with the rest retrieved from reference TRBV5-1 and TRBJ2-3, is KAGVTQTPRYLIKTRGQQVTLSCSPISGHRSVSWYQQTPGQGLQFLFEYFSETQRNKGNFPGRFSGRQFSNSRSEMNVSTLELGDSALYLCASSLARTDSTDMQYFGPGTRLTVL.

About this clonotype: A read error may explain this, as a much larger clone is one base away. The chain is built from TRBV7-6 and TRBJ2-5; 8 bases align to TRBD1. CDR1 is SGHVS and CDR2 is FNYEAQ in the germline V gene. V was clipped by 4 bases and J by 5 bases; unmatched bases: 9. The length of the CDR3 is 15 residues. CDR3 region: CASSWDRRYGETQYF. The CDR3 nucleotides read TGTGCCAGCAGCTGGGACAGGCGGTACGGGGAGACCCAGTACTTC.

The gene calls are TRBV28 and TRBJ2-1, with no clear D. V was shortened by 3 bases and J by 0 bases, with 12 bases between the two germline ends. Germline lookup yields CDR1 MDHEN and CDR2 SYDVKM. The CDR3 loop spans 16 amino acids. The DNA of the CDR3 is TGTGCCAGCAGTTTTAGAATACGCCTCTCCTACAATGAGCAGTTCTTC. Translating gives CASSFRIRLSYNEQFF.

The rearrangement uses TRBV29-1 and TRBJ1-5, with TRBD1 matching over 7 bases. The length of the CDR3 is 15 residues. Germline lookup yields CDR1 SQVTM and CDR2 ANQGSEA. Trimming at V came to 4 bases and at J to 8 bases, leaving 14 bases not matched to a gene. CDR3 amino acids: CSVGRTGRVGEPQHF. CDR3 sequence (DNA): TGCAGCGTTGGAAGGACAGGAAGGGTAGGTGAGCCCCAGCATTTT.

There are many counts of this clonotype. The V call is TRBV12-3 or TRBV12-4, the J call TRBJ1-1, with D possibly TRBD1 on 5 matching bases. The CDR3 totals 14 residues. V lost 6 bases, J lost 5 bases, and 16 bases lay in between. CDR3 DNA: TGTGCCAGCAGCCTTACCTCAGGGAGGACTGAAGCTTTCTTT. It translates to CASSLTSGRTEAFF.

The chain joins TRBV6-5 to TRBJ1-6; 11 bases fit TRBD1. The germline V gene has CDR1 MNHEY and CDR2 SVGAGI. Trimming at V came to 4 bases and at J to 9 bases, leaving 5 bases not matched to a gene. The CDR3 has 15 amino acids. The CDR3 nucleotides are TGTGCCAGCAGTTGGGGACAGGGGGAGGGTTCACCCCTCCACTTT. This codes for CASSWGQGEGSPLHF.

This clonotype was counted a few times. The J gene is TRBJ2-2, the V gene TRBV14; possibly TRBD2 for D (6 bases). CDR1 and CDR2 (germline): SGHDN, FVKESK. V was shortened by 6 bases and J by 3 bases, with 14 bases between the two germline ends. The CDR3 is made up of 15 amino acids. CDR3 nucleotide sequence: TGTGCCAGCAGGGGGGGACCCACTGACACCGGGGAGCTGTTTTTT. It encodes CASRGGPTDTGELFF.

This clonotype occurred many times. The V gene is TRBV6-1, the J gene TRBJ1-1; no firm D call. Trimming removed 5 bases at V and 5 bases at J, with 12 bases between. CDR1 and CDR2 from the germline V gene are MNHNS and SASEGT. The CDR3 is made up of 13 amino acids. CDR3 amino acids: CASSYGRLTEAFF. DNA of the CDR3: TGTGCCAGCAGTTACGGACGATTGACTGAAGCTTTCTTT.